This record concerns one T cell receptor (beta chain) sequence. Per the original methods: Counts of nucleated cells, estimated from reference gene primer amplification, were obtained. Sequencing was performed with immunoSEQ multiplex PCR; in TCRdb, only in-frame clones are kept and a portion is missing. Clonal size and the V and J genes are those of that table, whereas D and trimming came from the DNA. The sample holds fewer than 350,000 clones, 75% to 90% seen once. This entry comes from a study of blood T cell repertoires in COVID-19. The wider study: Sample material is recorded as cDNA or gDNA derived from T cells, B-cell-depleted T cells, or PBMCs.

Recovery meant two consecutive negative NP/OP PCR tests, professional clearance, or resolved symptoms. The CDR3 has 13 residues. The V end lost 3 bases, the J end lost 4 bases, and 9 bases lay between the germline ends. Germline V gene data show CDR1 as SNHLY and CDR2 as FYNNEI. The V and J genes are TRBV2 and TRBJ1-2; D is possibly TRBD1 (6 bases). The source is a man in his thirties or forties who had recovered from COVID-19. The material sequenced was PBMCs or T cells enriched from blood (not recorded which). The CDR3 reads CASSDQGIYGYTF. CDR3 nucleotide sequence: TGTGCCAGCAGTGATCAGGGGATCTATGGCTACACCTTC.